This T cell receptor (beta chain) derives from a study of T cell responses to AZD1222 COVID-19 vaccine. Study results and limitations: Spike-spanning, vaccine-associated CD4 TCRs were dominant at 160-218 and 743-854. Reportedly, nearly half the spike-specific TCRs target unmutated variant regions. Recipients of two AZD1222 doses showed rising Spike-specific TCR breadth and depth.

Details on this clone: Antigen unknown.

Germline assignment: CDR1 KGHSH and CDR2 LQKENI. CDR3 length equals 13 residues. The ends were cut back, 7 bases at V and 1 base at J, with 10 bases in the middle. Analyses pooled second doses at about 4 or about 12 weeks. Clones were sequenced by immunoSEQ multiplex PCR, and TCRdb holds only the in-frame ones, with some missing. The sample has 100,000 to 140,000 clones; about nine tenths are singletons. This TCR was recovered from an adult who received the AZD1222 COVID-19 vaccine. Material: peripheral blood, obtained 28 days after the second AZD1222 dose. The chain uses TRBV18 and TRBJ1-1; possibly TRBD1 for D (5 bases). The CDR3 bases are TGTGCCAGCTTTTCAGGGCCGAACACTGAAGCTTTCTTT. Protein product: CASFSGPNTEAFF. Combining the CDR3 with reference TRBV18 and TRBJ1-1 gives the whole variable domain NAGVMQNPRHLVRRRGQEARLRCSPMKGHSHVYWYRQLPEEGLKFMVYLQKENIIDESGMPKERFSAEFPKEGPSILRIQQVVRGDSAAYFCASFSGPNTEAFFGQGTRLTVV.